The T cell receptor (beta chain) described here comes from a study of T cells after yellow fever vaccination. Per germline, CDR1 LGHNA and CDR2 YSLEER. This CDR3 spans 17 amino acids. V shed 0 bases and J shed 0 bases, with 12 bases lying between them. TCRdb processed the 5' RACE reads anew with MiXCR; each CDR3 protein has one entry. The sample records a few hundred thousand distinct CDR3 sequences, around an eighth being singletons. Sample: CD4+ T cells sorted from PBMCs, taken 15 days after the yellow fever booster vaccination. The J gene is TRBJ1-3, the V gene TRBV4-3; D gene ambiguous. The clonotype was recovered from a man aged 18 to 30 who received the YFV17D yellow fever vaccine. CDR3 in amino acids: CASSQDGRVSSGNTIYF. CDR3 nucleotides: TGCGCCAGCAGCCAAGATGGTAGGGTGAGCTCTGGAAACACCATATATTTT.